The clone carrying this T cell receptor (beta chain) was seen repeatedly, ten times or more. Its antigen is still unknown. This record belongs to a study of T cells in Graves' hyperthyroidism and ophthalmopathy. About the study: Initial diagnosis, before any treatment, was when peripheral blood was collected. Broader study findings: Most thyroid clonotypes that were expanded above 0.001 also turned up in blood. Before onset, ophthalmopathy was predicted by the model a median 6.5 months earlier.

The study enrolled patients aged 18 to 65 with newly diagnosed hyperthyroidism of under 2 months' duration. The TCR beta CDR3 regions underwent amplification using RNA transcripts as the source. The primer set for the first-round RT-PCR of the TCR CDR3 was HTBI. TCRdb analysed the multiplex PCR reads with MiXCR anew, one entry per CDR3 protein. The profile shows a few hundred thousand distinct CDR3 sequences, about 15% of them singletons. This CDR3 is built from 15 residues. CDR1 is LGHDT and CDR2 is YNNKEL in the germline V gene (reference sequence). After removal of 5 bases from V and 2 bases from J, the junction contained 7 bases not matched to a gene.

This chain joins TRBV3-1 and TRBJ1-1; 8 bases align to TRBD1. This receptor was taken from a woman in her 30s with Graves' hyperthyroidism that later progressed to Graves' ophthalmopathy. Sequenced sample: blood. CDR3 DNA: TGTGCCAGCAGCTCCAGGGACAGGCCTAACACTGAAGCTTTCTTT. Residues: CASSSRDRPNTEAFF.